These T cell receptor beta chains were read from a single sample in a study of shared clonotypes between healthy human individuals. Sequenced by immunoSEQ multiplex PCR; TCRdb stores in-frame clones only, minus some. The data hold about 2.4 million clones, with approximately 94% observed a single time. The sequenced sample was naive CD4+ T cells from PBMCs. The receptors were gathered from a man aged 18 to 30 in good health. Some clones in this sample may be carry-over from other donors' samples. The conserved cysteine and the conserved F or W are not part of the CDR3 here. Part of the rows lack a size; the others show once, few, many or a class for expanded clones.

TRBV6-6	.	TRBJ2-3	AIESYSTDTQY
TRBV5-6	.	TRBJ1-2	ASSFTGGNYGYT
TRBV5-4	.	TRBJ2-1	ASSLPSGKGEQF
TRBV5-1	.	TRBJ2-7	ASSTRAASYEQY
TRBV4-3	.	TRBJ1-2	ASSQVMNQGFNYGYT
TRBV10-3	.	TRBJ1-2	AISEPSEGAGYT
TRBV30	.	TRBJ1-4	AWSRRPGEKLF
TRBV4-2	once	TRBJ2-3	ASSQDYRTGADTQY
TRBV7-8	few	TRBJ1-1	ASSLTFLNTEAF
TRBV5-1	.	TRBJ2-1	ASSPGTSGSSYNEQF
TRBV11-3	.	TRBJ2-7	ASSLGRRHEQY
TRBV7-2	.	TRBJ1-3	ASTPWGLDGSSGNTIY
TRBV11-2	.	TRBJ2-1	ATQPGRFSYNEQF
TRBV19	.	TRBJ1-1	ASRSRGGNTEAF
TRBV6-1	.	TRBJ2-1	ASGGRVYNEQF
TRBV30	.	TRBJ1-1	ACTSSTEAF
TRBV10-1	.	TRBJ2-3	ASRDSTDTQY
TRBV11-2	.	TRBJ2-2	ASSTPGGPVGELF
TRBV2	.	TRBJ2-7	ASKGPISSYEQY
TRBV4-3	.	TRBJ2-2	ASSHSGGRNGELF
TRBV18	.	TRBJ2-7	ASSPAVGTYEQY
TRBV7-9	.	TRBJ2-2	AAAGAAGGSTGELF
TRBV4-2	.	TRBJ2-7	ASSLKAMRDQSYEQY
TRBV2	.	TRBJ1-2	ASSPHSDSNYGYT
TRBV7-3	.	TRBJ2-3	ASSLNGPLITDTQY
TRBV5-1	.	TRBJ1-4	ASSWGGTNEKLF
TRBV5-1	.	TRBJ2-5	ASTRTGGHETQY